These 14 T cell receptor beta chains originate from one sample sequenced in a study of T cell changes during pregnancy in multiple sclerosis (dated by TCRdb to the late 2010s). Library creation used the immunoSEQ multiplex PCR assay. The table was pulled from immuneACCESS by TCRdb, which kept in-frame rearrangements only. Such tables lose some clones; where checked, under half of the loss comes from unresolved V genes, and the rest has no known cause. The sample table records approximately 97,000 clones; 91% of these occur just once. Over 1.5% of the sample rests with the top ten. The specimen was peripheral blood, collected after pregnancy. The receptors here all came from a female donor in good health, enrolled as a control in a pregnancy study.

This sequence joins TRBV18 and TRBJ1-6; maybe TRBD1 (6 bases). Germline V gives CDR1 KGHSH, CDR2 LQKENI. The V end lost 3 bases, the J end lost 8 bases, and 14 bases lay between the germline ends. The length of the CDR3 is 15 residues. CDR3 protein: CASSPQEGGDSPLHF. The CDR3 DNA is TGTGCCAGCTCACCGCAGGAGGGGGGGGATTCACCCCTCCACTTT. The full variable domain, in which reference TRBV18 and TRBJ1-6 provide the parts outside the CDR3, is NAGVMQNPRHLVRRRGQEARLRCSPMKGHSHVYWYRQLPEEGLKFMVYLQKENIIDESGMPKERFSAEFPKEGPSILRIQQVVRGDSAAYFCASSPQEGGDSPLHFGNGTRLTVT.

CDR3 protein: CASSSPMRPYEQYF. The CDR3 nucleotides are TGTGCCAGCAGCTCCCCTATGAGGCCCTACGAGCAGTACTTC. This chain connects TRBV7-9 to TRBJ2-7, with no clear D. CDR3 length equals 14 residues. Germline V lookup: CDR1 SEHNR, CDR2 FQNEAQ (reference sequence). V was clipped by 4 bases and J by 2 bases, with 12 bases between them.

J is TRBJ2-1 and V is TRBV4-3; a possible D gene is TRBD1 (6 bases). The V end was cut by 6 bases, the J end by 2 bases, with 14 bases between. The CDR3 sequence is 15 residues long. The V gene's germline CDR1 is LGHNA and CDR2 YSLEER. DNA of the CDR3: TGCGCCAGCAGTGCGGACAGTTCCCCCTACAATGAGCAGTTCTTC. Its translation is CASSADSSPYNEQFF.

V usage is TRBV5-4 and J usage is TRBJ1-3; 9 nucleotides agree with TRBD1. Germline-derived CDR1 and CDR2 are SGHNT and YYREEE (reference sequence). The CDR3 spans 17 residues. V lost 3 bases to trimming and J lost 2 bases; unmatched junction nucleotides: 9. The CDR3 region is CASSWAVGTGPGNTIYF. As DNA, the CDR3 is TGTGCCAGCAGCTGGGCCGTAGGGACAGGGCCTGGAAACACCATATATTTT.

This sequence joins TRBV27 and TRBJ2-7, with TRBD1 matching over 10 bases. This CDR3 is built from 15 residues. Trimming cost V 5 bases and J 1 base; bases outside gene matches: 5. The germline V gene has CDR1 MNHEY and CDR2 SMNVEV (reference sequence). The CDR3 nucleotides are TGTGCCAGCAGTCGCGGACAGGGGGTATCCTACGAGCAGTACTTC. Translation gives CASSRGQGVSYEQYF.

The V and J genes are TRBV6-1 and TRBJ1-1, with a weak D call TRBD1 (5 bases). Germline V gene lookup returns CDR1 MNHNS and CDR2 SASEGT. The V gene lost 4 bases and the J gene lost 2 bases, with 14 bases spanning the gap. This CDR3 comprises 15 residues. CDR3 sequence reads: CASSAKQASNTEAFF. CDR3 nucleotides: TGTGCCAGCAGTGCCAAACAGGCTTCAAACACTGAAGCTTTCTTT.

This chain joins TRBV28 and TRBJ2-5, with 10 positions matching TRBD1. CDR1 and CDR2 from the germline V gene are MDHEN and SYDVKM. This CDR3 is built from 16 residues. V lost 4 bases, J lost 4 bases, and 9 bases stayed unmatched. CDR3 residues: CASSSWTGGGRETQYF. Written as DNA, the CDR3 is TGTGCCAGCAGTTCGTGGACAGGGGGTGGGAGAGAGACCCAGTACTTC.

As for this clone: The sample holds other DNA sequences that translate to the same CDR3. The genes are TRBV5-1 and TRBJ2-1, with a weak D call TRBD1 (6 bases). Trimming removed 0 bases at V and 1 base at J, with 8 bases between. Germline V gene lookup returns CDR1 SGHRS and CDR2 YFSETQ. The CDR3 has 15 residues. CDR3 in DNA: TGCGCCAGCAGCTTGGAGGACAGATCCTACAATGAGCAGTTCTTC. It specifies CASSLEDRSYNEQFF.

The genes are TRBV5-1 and TRBJ1-1; D unresolved. The V gene's germline CDR1 is SGHRS and CDR2 YFSETQ. Trimming pared 2 bases from V and 1 base from J, leaving 12 bases between. CDR3 length: 15 residues. The CDR3 DNA follows: TGCGCCAGCAGCTTAAAGTATCGGGGGAACACTGAAGCTTTCTTT. Its protein product is CASSLKYRGNTEAFF.

The chain recombines TRBV5-6 with TRBJ2-7, with a possible D match to TRBD1 (6 bases). The V gene's germline CDR1 is SGHDT and CDR2 YYEEEE. The CDR3 sequence is 14 residues long. The V end lost 6 bases, the J end lost 0 bases, and 13 bases lay between the germline ends. CDR3 nucleotide sequence: TGTGCCAGCACCCTCGGGACAACCTCCTACGAGCAGTACTTC. This gives the protein CASTLGTTSYEQYF.

The chain couples TRBV6-1 to TRBJ2-1; D unclear. CDR3 size: 12 residues. The ends were cut back, 8 bases at V and 12 bases at J, with 17 bases in the middle. CDR1 and CDR2 (germline): MNHNS, SASEGT. The CDR3 DNA is TGTGCCAGCCAATCCCCTTTACCAGGGCAGTTCTTC. This sequence encodes CASQSPLPGQFF.

The chain links TRBV4-3 to TRBJ1-2; D may be TRBD1 (5 bases). CDR3 length: 17 amino acids. V was clipped by 0 bases and J by 4 bases, with 18 bases between them. The germline CDR1 and CDR2 sequences are LGHNA and YSLEER. This chain's CDR3 is CASSQDFEGGGGYGYTF. CDR3 sequence (DNA): TGCGCCAGCAGCCAAGATTTCGAAGGTGGGGGGGGCTATGGCTACACCTTC.

V usage is TRBV29-1 and J usage is TRBJ1-2; possibly TRBD1 for D (5 bases). CDR3 length: 10 residues. Germline V gene lookup returns CDR1 SQVTM and CDR2 ANQGSEA. The V gene lost 7 bases and the J gene lost 6 bases, with 9 bases spanning the gap. This CDR3 is CSADRDGYTF. DNA of the CDR3: TGCAGCGCCGACAGAGATGGCTACACCTTC.

The rearrangement uses TRBV30 and TRBJ1-2; no reliable D call. Germline CDR1 GTSNPN, CDR2 SVGIG (reference sequence). V lost 0 bases to trimming and J lost 8 bases, with 13 bases between them. The CDR3 consists of 13 residues. CDR3 DNA: TGTGCCTGGAGTGTGGGTCCCGGAGGCGGCTACACCTTC. Encoded protein: CAWSVGPGGGYTF.